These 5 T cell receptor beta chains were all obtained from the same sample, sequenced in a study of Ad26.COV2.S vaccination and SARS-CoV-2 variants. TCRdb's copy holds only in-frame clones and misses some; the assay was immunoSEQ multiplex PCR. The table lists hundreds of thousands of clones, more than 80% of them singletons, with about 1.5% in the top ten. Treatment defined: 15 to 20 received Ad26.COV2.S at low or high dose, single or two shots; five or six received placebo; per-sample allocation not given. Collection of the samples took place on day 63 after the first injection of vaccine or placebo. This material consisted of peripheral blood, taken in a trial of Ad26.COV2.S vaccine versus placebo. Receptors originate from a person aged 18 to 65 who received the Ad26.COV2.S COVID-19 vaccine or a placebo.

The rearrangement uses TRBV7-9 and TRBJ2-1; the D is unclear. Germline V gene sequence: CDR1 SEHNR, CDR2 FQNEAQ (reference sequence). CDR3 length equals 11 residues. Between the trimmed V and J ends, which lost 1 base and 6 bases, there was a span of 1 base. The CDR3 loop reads CASSLVNEQFF. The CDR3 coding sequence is TGTGCCAGCAGCTTAGTCAATGAGCAGTTCTTC.

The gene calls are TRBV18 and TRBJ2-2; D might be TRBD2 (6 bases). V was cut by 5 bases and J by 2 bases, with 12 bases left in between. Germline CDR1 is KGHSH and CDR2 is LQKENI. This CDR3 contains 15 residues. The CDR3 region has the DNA TGTGCCAGCTCAGCCCATAGCGGAAACACCGGGGAGCTGTTTTTT. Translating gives CASSAHSGNTGELFF.

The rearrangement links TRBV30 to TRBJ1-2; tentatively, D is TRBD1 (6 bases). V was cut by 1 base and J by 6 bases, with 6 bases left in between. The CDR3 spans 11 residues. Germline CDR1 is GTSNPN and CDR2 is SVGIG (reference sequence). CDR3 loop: CAWSAGDGYTF. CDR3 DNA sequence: TGTGCCTGGAGTGCAGGGGATGGCTACACCTTC.

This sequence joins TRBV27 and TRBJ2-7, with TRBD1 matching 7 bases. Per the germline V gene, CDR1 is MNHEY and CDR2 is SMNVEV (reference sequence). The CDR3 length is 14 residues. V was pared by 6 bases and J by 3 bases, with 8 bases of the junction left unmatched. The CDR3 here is CASRKQGFGYEQYF. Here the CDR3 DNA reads TGTGCCAGCAGGAAACAGGGGTTTGGCTACGAGCAGTACTTC.

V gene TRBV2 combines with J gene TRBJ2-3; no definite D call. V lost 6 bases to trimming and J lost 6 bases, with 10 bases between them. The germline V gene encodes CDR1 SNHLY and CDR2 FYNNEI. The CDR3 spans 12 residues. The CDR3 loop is CASSATPDTQYF. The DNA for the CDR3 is TGTGCCAGCAGCGCTACTCCGGATACGCAGTATTTT.